One T cell receptor beta chain is described in this entry. This record belongs to a study of blood T cell repertoires in COVID-19. The wider study: The study drew acute and convalescent COVID-19 samples from the United States, Italy and Spain. The cDNA or gDNA used as material had been derived from T cells, B-cell-depleted T cells, or PBMCs.

As originally analysed: Amplification from reference gene primers served as the basis for estimated nucleated cell counts. Clones were sequenced by immunoSEQ multiplex PCR, and TCRdb holds only the in-frame ones, with some missing. V, J and clone size reflect that table, while D and trimming were determined from the DNA. Counted here are about 270,000 clones, 86% occurring once; the ten biggest clones make up about 8.6%. J was trimmed by 5 bases and V by 8 bases; bases with no gene match: 8. The length of the CDR3 is 13 residues. The sequence came from a man aged 40-49 years with active or convalescent COVID-19. Sequenced: peripheral blood. V and J are TRBV12-3 or TRBV12-4 and TRBJ1-1; 7 bases map to TRBD1. The CDR3, as DNA: TGTGCCAGCGGTGGGGCAGGGGGGACTGAAGCTTTCTTT. Translated, it gives CASGGAGGTEAFF.